What follows are 26 T cell receptor beta chains derived from one specimen sequenced in a study of blood T cell repertoires in COVID-19. Assay used: immunoSEQ multiplex PCR; TCRdb lists only in-frame clones, some missing. The sample contains more than 45,000 clones, about nine tenths of which appear only once. The sequenced material came from peripheral blood. These receptors were collected from a man in his 60s with active or convalescent COVID-19.

The chain carries TRBV7-2 and TRBJ1-4, with TRBD1 matching over 11 bases. The CDR3 contains 17 residues. The junction had 12 bases not matched to a gene; V was cut back by 5 bases and J by 7 bases. Germline V gene data show CDR1 as SGHTA and CDR2 as FQGNSA. CDR3: CASSLGTGGVVGEKLFF. The CDR3 bases are TGTGCCAGCAGCCTCGGGACAGGGGGAGTTGTAGGTGAAAAACTGTTTTTT.

The chain recombines TRBV5-1 with TRBJ2-1; D possibly corresponds to TRBD2 (7 bases). The germline V gene encodes CDR1 SGHRS and CDR2 YFSETQ. CDR3 length equals 16 residues. V lost 0 bases and J lost 6, with 16 bases in between. The CDR3 reads CASSLVGGAFVNEQFF. DNA of the CDR3: TGCGCCAGCAGCTTGGTTGGGGGGGCCTTCGTCAATGAGCAGTTCTTC.

This sequence joins TRBV5-6 and TRBJ2-5; 8 bases agree with TRBD2. Germline V gene data show CDR1 as SGHDT and CDR2 as YYEEEE. This CDR3 spans 15 amino acids. The trim removed 0 bases at V and 1 base at J, leaving 2 bases unmatched. In DNA form, the CDR3 reads TGTGCCAGCAGCTTGGTAACTAGCGGCCAAGAGACCCAGTACTTC. Translation gives CASSLVTSGQETQYF.

The chain uses TRBV28 and TRBJ2-7, with D perhaps TRBD1 (6 bases). Germline CDR1 is MDHEN and CDR2 is SYDVKM. V was clipped by 4 bases and J by 4 bases, with 26 bases between them. This CDR3 is 18 amino acids long. CDR3 sequence (DNA): TGTGCCAGCAGTTCCCCCGTCCTTCAACCGGGACATTCATACGAGCAGTACTTC. Amino acids: CASSSPVLQPGHSYEQYF.

This chain connects TRBV5-1 to TRBJ2-2; tentative D call: TRBD1 (6 bases). This CDR3 contains 15 residues. Trimming shortened V by 4 bases and J by 6 bases, and 16 bases separated the two germline ends. CDR1 is SGHRS, CDR2 YFSETQ, per germline. The CDR3 reads CASSETGGGPGELFF. In DNA, the CDR3 is TGCGCCAGCAGCGAGACAGGTGGAGGTCCCGGGGAGCTGTTTTTT. Looking up the rest from reference TRBV5-1 and TRBJ2-2 gives the full variable domain: KAGVTQTPRYLIKTRGQQVTLSCSPISGHRSVSWYQQTPGQGLQFLFEYFSETQRNKGNFPGRFSGRQFSNSRSEMNVSTLELGDSALYLCASSETGGGPGELFFGEGSRLTVL.

The CDR3 loop reads CASRVDLRGTEAFF. The CDR3 nucleotides are TGTGCCAGCCGGGTGGACCTTAGGGGCACTGAAGCTTTCTTT. This chain connects TRBV13 to TRBJ1-1, with D possibly TRBD1 on 5 matching bases. Germline V lookup: CDR1 PRHDT, CDR2 FYEKMQ (reference sequence). Trimming removed 8 bases at V and 4 bases at J, with 17 bases between. The CDR3 is made up of 14 amino acids.

The chain employs TRBV27 and TRBJ1-1; possibly TRBD1 for D (6 bases). CDR1 and CDR2 from the germline V gene are MNHEY and SMNVEV (reference sequence). This CDR3 region has 16 residues. With 4 bases removed from V and 4 bases from J, the gap between germline ends came to 19 bases. The CDR3 spells CASSSLGAGIGTEAFF. The DNA for the CDR3 is TGTGCCAGCAGTTCACTGGGGGCAGGTATTGGCACTGAAGCTTTCTTT.

The chain couples TRBV11-2 to TRBJ2-1; 7 bases are shared with TRBD2. V shed 5 bases, J shed 13 bases, and the junction held 5 bases outside the gene matches. Per germline, CDR1 SGHAT and CDR2 FQNNGV. The CDR3 has 11 residues. This CDR3 reads CASSPGLGQFF. CDR3 coding DNA: TGTGCCAGCAGCCCTGGACTAGGACAGTTCTTC.

The J gene is TRBJ2-7, the V gene TRBV3-1 (or the pseudogene TRBV3-2); 7 bases agree with TRBD2. Germline values: CDR1 LGHDT, CDR2 YNNKEL (reference sequence). The CDR3 covers 14 residues. The trim removed 2 bases at V and 4 bases at J, leaving 5 bases unmatched. The DNA of the CDR3 is TGTGCCAGCAGCCAATTAAGCGGGGTGTACGAGCAGTACTTC. Protein product: CASSQLSGVYEQYF.

The CDR3 sequence is CASSLRGGAAEAFF. The DNA for the CDR3 is TGTGCCAGTAGTCTCCGAGGGGGGGCAGCTGAAGCTTTCTTT. The chain has TRBV19 and TRBJ1-1; D perhaps matches TRBD1 (6 bases). Trimming removed 5 bases from V and 6 bases from J, with 16 bases in between. CDR1 LNHDA and CDR2 SQIVND come from the germline V gene (reference sequence). This CDR3 region has 14 residues. The full variable domain, rest sourced from reference TRBV19 and TRBJ1-1, is DGGITQSPKYLFRKEGQNVTLSCEQNLNHDAMYWYRQDPGQGLRLIYYSQIVNDFQKGDIAEGYSVSREKKESFPLTVTSAQKNPTAFYLCASSLRGGAAEAFFGQGTRLTVV.

Only a few counts were recorded for this clone. The gene calls are TRBV11-2 and TRBJ1-1; D gene ambiguous. The V end lost 1 base, the J end lost 1 base, and 4 bases lay between the germline ends. Germline CDR1 reads SGHAT; CDR2 reads FQNNGV. The CDR3 runs 13 residues. The CDR3 here is CASSLAGNTEAFF. The CDR3 DNA reads TGTGCCAGCAGCTTAGCGGGGAACACTGAAGCTTTCTTT.

The chain recombines TRBV7-3 with TRBJ2-3, with D possibly TRBD1 on 6 matching bases. V lost 5 bases and J 0 bases, leaving 12 bases between the germline ends. There are 15 residues in the CDR3. CDR1 and CDR2 (germline): SGHTA, FQGTGA. CDR3 sequence reads: CASSPGQLSTDTQYF. CDR3 DNA sequence: TGTGCCAGCAGCCCTGGACAGCTTAGCACAGATACGCAGTATTTT. The whole variable domain, filled in from reference TRBV7-3 and TRBJ2-3, reads GAGVSQTPSNKVTEKGKYVELRCDPISGHTALYWYRQSLGQGPEFLIYFQGTGAADDSGLPNDRFFAVRPEGSVSTLKIQRTERGDSAVYLCASSPGQLSTDTQYFGPGTRLTVL.

The V gene is TRBV14, the J gene TRBJ2-6, with D tentatively TRBD2 (5 bases). Germline V gene data show CDR1 as SGHDN and CDR2 as FVKESK. V shed 6 bases and J shed 0 bases, with 6 bases lying between them. This CDR3 has 14 amino acids. The DNA for the CDR3 is TGTGCCAGCAGAGGGAGCTCTGGGGCCAACGTCCTGACTTTC. It is translated as CASRGSSGANVLTF.

This clone came up once. The chain is built from TRBV4-2 and TRBJ2-3; D is possibly TRBD2 (7 bases). The CDR3 is 16 amino acids. Germline CDR1 is LGHNA and CDR2 is YNFKEQ. V lost 1 base to trimming and J lost 4 bases, with 15 bases between them. The DNA for the CDR3 is TGTGCCAGCAGCCAAGGAGGGGGGGTCGGCGCAGATACGCAGTATTTT. It codes for CASSQGGGVGADTQYF.

The chain is built from TRBV7-2 and TRBJ2-2; TRBD1 might be the D (6 bases). Germline V gives CDR1 SGHTA, CDR2 FQGNSA. This CDR3 is 15 amino acids long. V shed 0 bases and J shed 4 bases, with 9 bases lying between them. The CDR3 DNA is TGTGCCAGCAGCTTAGCGGGGGCATCCACCGGGGAGCTGTTTTTT. The encoded protein is CASSLAGASTGELFF.

Concerning this clone: Other DNA sequences in the same sample also yield this CDR3. This rearrangement joins TRBV5-5 to TRBJ2-3, with D uncertain. The CDR3 loop spans 14 amino acids. Germline CDR1 SGHKS, CDR2 YYEKEE (reference sequence). Deletions cut 0 bases from V and 2 bases from J, with 7 bases between. The CDR3 bases are TGTGCCAGCAGCTTGGGGCCCAACACAGATACGCAGTATTTT. Translation: CASSLGPNTDTQYF. Drawing the rest from reference TRBV5-5 and TRBJ2-3, the complete variable domain is DAGVTQSPTHLIKTRGQQVTLRCSPISGHKSVSWYQQVLGQGPQFIFQYYEKEERGRGNFPDRFSARQFPNYSSELNVNALLLGDSALYLCASSLGPNTDTQYFGPGTRLTVL.

The rearrangement joins TRBV9 to TRBJ2-1; 7 bases are a match to TRBD2. V was clipped by 4 bases and J by 3 bases; unmatched bases: 7. The CDR3 is 15 residues long. The germline V gene has CDR1 SGDLS and CDR2 YYNGEE. CDR3 bases: TGTGCCAGCAGCCTAGGACTAGGGGTCTACAATGAGCAGTTCTTC. Translating it yields CASSLGLGVYNEQFF.

The chain joins TRBV5-1 to TRBJ2-1; possibly TRBD1 for D (6 bases). Trimming left V 7 bases short and J 6 bases short, with 14 bases between. CDR3 length: 13 amino acids. The germline V gene has CDR1 SGHRS and CDR2 YFSETQ. The CDR3 DNA sequence: TGCGCCAGCCGAGGGACACCTTCCAATGAGCAGTTCTTC. Translated: CASRGTPSNEQFF.

This clone occurred once. The chain links TRBV19 to TRBJ1-1; D possibly corresponds to TRBD1 (5 bases). This CDR3 region has 14 residues. V gave up 1 base and J gave up 1 base, with 7 bases separating them. Germline V CDR1 and CDR2: LNHDA, SQIVND (reference sequence). In nucleotides, the CDR3 is TGTGCCAGTAGTATAGCGGGGGGGAACACTGAAGCTTTCTTT. Translation: CASSIAGGNTEAFF.

The genes are TRBV15 and TRBJ2-6, with 7 bases that match TRBD2. CDR3 length: 16 residues. The germline gives CDR1 LNHNV, CDR2 YYDKDF (reference sequence). The J segment lost 2 bases and the V segment lost 3 bases, leaving 4 bases of the junction unmatched. The CDR3 loop reads CATSRGGYTGANVLTF. The CDR3 DNA sequence: TGTGCCACCAGCAGGGGGGGGTACACTGGGGCCAACGTCCTGACTTTC.

J is TRBJ2-5 and V is TRBV27; TRBD1 agrees at 7 bases. Germline trimming cut 4 bases from V and 2 bases from J; bases unmatched to any gene: 4. CDR3 size: 14 residues. Germline values: CDR1 MNHEY, CDR2 SMNVEV (reference sequence). The CDR3 is CASSSYRGQETQYF. The CDR3 region has the DNA TGTGCCAGCAGTTCCTACAGGGGACAAGAGACCCAGTACTTC.

The V and J genes are TRBV19 and TRBJ2-1; 8 positions match TRBD1. The CDR3 sequence is 16 residues long. In germline, CDR1 is LNHDA, CDR2 SQIVND (reference sequence). The J segment lost 0 bases and the V segment lost 4 bases, leaving 5 bases of the junction unmatched. The CDR3 nucleotides are TGTGCCAGTAGTAGAAACAGGGGGAGCTCCTACAATGAGCAGTTCTTC. This sequence encodes CASSRNRGSSYNEQFF.

This chain links TRBV7-3 with TRBJ1-1; D gene unclear. CDR3 length equals 13 residues. In germline, CDR1 is SGHTA, CDR2 FQGTGA. V was trimmed by 2 bases and J by 2 bases, leaving 6 bases between them. CDR3 sequence (DNA): TGTGCCAGCAGCTTACAGGCTAACACTGAAGCTTTCTTT. Encoded protein: CASSLQANTEAFF.

In DNA form, the CDR3 reads TGTGCCAGCAGCGAAACAGGGCCCGGGGAGCTGTTTTTT. Encoded protein: CASSETGPGELFF. V usage is TRBV5-4 and J usage is TRBJ2-2, with D possibly matching TRBD1 (6 bases). This CDR3 region has 13 residues. Between the trimmed V and J ends, which lost 4 bases and 6 bases, there was a span of 10 bases. CDR1 SGHNT and CDR2 YYREEE come from the germline V gene (reference sequence).

This clone was picked up a small number of times. This chain connects TRBV5-6 to TRBJ2-7; TRBD1 aligns across 7 bases. This CDR3 has 13 amino acids. Germline CDR1 reads SGHDT; CDR2 reads YYEEEE. V trimming: 0 bases; J trimming: 4 bases; junction bases outside the gene matches: 1. The CDR3, as DNA: TGTGCCAGCAGCTTGGAACAGGGGTACGAGCAGTACTTC. Protein: CASSLEQGYEQYF.

The chain is built from TRBV5-4 and TRBJ2-3; 8 nucleotides agree with TRBD2. Germline V lookup: CDR1 SGHNT, CDR2 YYREEE (reference sequence). Trimming at V came to 4 bases and at J to 5 bases, leaving 6 bases not matched to a gene. This CDR3 has 14 amino acids. CDR3 region: CASSAGTSQDTQYF. CDR3 in DNA: TGTGCCAGCAGCGCCGGGACTAGTCAAGATACGCAGTATTTT. The full variable domain, with the rest looked up from reference TRBV5-4 and TRBJ2-3, is ETGVTQSPTHLIKTRGQQVTLRCSSQSGHNTVSWYQQALGQGPQFIFQYYREEENGRGNFPPRFSGLQFPNYSSELNVNALELDDSALYLCASSAGTSQDTQYFGPGTRLTVL.